Listed below are T cell receptor beta chains from one sample, sequenced in a study of blood T cell repertoires in COVID-19. Only in-frame clones appear in the TCRdb table, and some are missing; sequencing was by immunoSEQ multiplex PCR. The repertoire holds 120,000 to 150,000 clones, with around 84% as singletons. The sample consisted of peripheral blood. Every receptor here comes from a man between 60 and 75 years old with active or convalescent COVID-19. The CDR3 runs from the conserved cysteine through the conserved F or W. A D gene is named only where the DNA matches it firmly. A row's size may be missing; if present it is once, few, many or a size class.

.	few	TRBV7-9	TRBJ2-7	TGTGCCAGCAGCTCCCGGGCAGGGGCTACCTACGAGCAGTACTTC	CASSSRAGATYEQYF
.	.	TRBV4-1	TRBJ1-5	TGCGCCAGCAGCCAAGAAGTGGGCAGGGGAAATCAGCCCCAGCATTTT	CASSQEVGRGNQPQHF
.	.	TRBV6-5	TRBJ1-4	TGTGCCAGCAGCGGAGGGCGACATAATGAAAAACTGTTTTTT	CASSGGRHNEKLFF
.	few	TRBV10-3	TRBJ1-2	TGTGCCATCAGTGAGTCGGGGGGAAGTAACTATGGCTACACCTTC	CAISESGGSNYGYTF
.	few	TRBV5-1	TRBJ2-3	TGCGCCAGCAGCTCCGGCGGGGGCACAGATACGCAGTATTTT	CASSSGGGTDTQYF
TRBD1	.	TRBV28	TRBJ1-2	TGTGCCAGCAGTTTTTTAGTCACAGGGGCCAGGGCCGATGGCTACACCTTC	CASSFLVTGARADGYTF
TRBD1	.	TRBV7-8	TRBJ1-3	TGTGCCAGCAGCTCATCGACAGGGGCTGGAAACACCATATATTTT	CASSSSTGAGNTIYF
TRBD1	few	TRBV18	TRBJ2-4	TGTGCCAGCTCGAGGACAGGGATGGACATTCAGTACTTC	CASSRTGMDIQYF
.	.	TRBV6-5	TRBJ2-5	TGTGCCAGCAGTTACTCATACAGGGTGGAGACCCAGTACTTC	CASSYSYRVETQYF
.	few	TRBV24-1	TRBJ2-2	TGTGCCACCAGTGATTTGAGGGGGGGGGAGCTGTTTTTT	CATSDLRGGELFF
TRBD1	.	TRBV9	TRBJ2-1	TGTGCCAGCAGCCGGGGACAGGGGCGTCCCAATGAGCAGTTCTTC	CASSRGQGRPNEQFF
TRBD2	.	TRBV6-2/TRBV6-3	TRBJ2-7	TGTGCCAGCAGTCCCGGGACTAGCGGGAGAAACGAGCAGTACTTC	CASSPGTSGRNEQYF
.	.	TRBV16	TRBJ1-2	TGTGCCAGCACCATAATCCAGGGGCCATATGGCTACACCTTC	CASTIIQGPYGYTF
TRBD1	.	TRBV5-1	TRBJ2-7	TGCGCCAGCAGCTTGGGGACAGGGTGGTACGAGCAGTACTTC	CASSLGTGWYEQYF
.	.	TRBV7-8	TRBJ1-5	TGTGCCAGCAGCCCGATACGAGGCAATCAGCCCCAGCATTTT	CASSPIRGNQPQHF
.	.	TRBV27	TRBJ2-7	TGTGCCAGCAGTTTTAAGTCGCGGGGACGGGGCCCCTACGAGCAGTACTTC	CASSFKSRGRGPYEQYF
TRBD1	few	TRBV7-3	TRBJ1-1	TGTGCCACTGCGACAGGGATGAGCACTGAAGCTTTCTTT	CATATGMSTEAFF
TRBD2	.	TRBV24-1	TRBJ2-7	TGTGCCACCAGTGATGATAGCGGGACCAGCTCCTACGAGCAGTACTTC	CATSDDSGTSSYEQYF
.	many	TRBV2	TRBJ2-7	TGTGCCAGCAGGACGGACAGTGACGAGCAGTACTTC	CASRTDSDEQYF
TRBD2	once	TRBV9	TRBJ2-3	TGTGCCAGCAGCGTAGGGACTAGCGCAGAAGATACGCAGTATTTT	CASSVGTSAEDTQYF
TRBD2	once	TRBV4-2	TRBJ2-3	TGTGCCAGCAGCCAAGGTAGCGGGATGGGTTCTGATACGCAGTATTTT	CASSQGSGMGSDTQYF
TRBD2	.	TRBV11-2	TRBJ2-3	TGTGCCAGCAGCCTACAACTAGCGAGAAACACAGATACGCAGTATTTT	CASSLQLARNTDTQYF
TRBD1	.	TRBV2	TRBJ1-5	TGTGCCAGCAGGGAAGACAGGGTCGGGCGGCAGCCCCAGCATTTT	CASREDRVGRQPQHF
.	.	TRBV9	TRBJ1-2	TGTGCCAGCAGCGCAGACAGCTATGGCTACACCTTC	CASSADSYGYTF
TRBD1	.	TRBV2	TRBJ2-4	TGTGCCAGCAGCCCAAGGACAGGGGGCATTCAGTACTTC	CASSPRTGGIQYF
TRBD1	.	TRBV7-2	TRBJ2-5	TGTGCCAGCAGCCCACGAACAGGGGTCGCCCAGAGCCAGTACTTC	CASSPRTGVAQSQYF
TRBD1	.	TRBV9	TRBJ1-1	TGTGCCAGCAGCGCATTTCGGACAGGGGGGAACACTGAAGCTTTCTTT	CASSAFRTGGNTEAFF
.	once	TRBV18	TRBJ2-7	TGTGCCATTTTCTTTTCCCCGTTAGGGGACTCCTACGAGCAGTACTTC	CAIFFSPLGDSYEQYF
.	.	TRBV23-1	TRBJ2-1	TGCGCCAGCGGCTATCGGGCAGGAGCGGGTCGACAGAACAATGAGCAGTTCTTC	CASGYRAGAGRQNNEQFF
TRBD2	.	TRBV4-3	TRBJ2-3	TGCGCCAGCAGCCAAGCGGAGGGAGGGTCGGCAGATACGCAGTATTTT	CASSQAEGGSADTQYF
TRBD1	.	TRBV3-1/TRBV3-2	TRBJ2-7	TGTGCCAGCCGGCCACAGGGGTCCTACGAGCAGTACTTC	CASRPQGSYEQYF
.	.	TRBV2	TRBJ1-5	TGTGCCAGCAGTGTAGGGGGGGGACAGCCCCAGCATTTT	CASSVGGGQPQHF
.	few	TRBV28	TRBJ1-2	TGTGCCAGCAGTGTAAAGGGGGTCTATGGCTACACCTTC	CASSVKGVYGYTF
.	.	TRBV4-3	TRBJ2-3	TGCGCCAGCAGCCAATGGGCTGGGAGCACAGATACGCAGTATTTT	CASSQWAGSTDTQYF
TRBD1	.	TRBV6-5	TRBJ1-2	TGTGCCAGCAGTCGTCGGACAGGGGGTCCATATGGCTACACCTTC	CASSRRTGGPYGYTF
TRBD2	many	TRBV6-2/TRBV6-3	TRBJ2-7	TGTGCCAGCAGTTACTCCCTAGCGGGAGCTTACCTCCTCTACGAGCAGTACTTC	CASSYSLAGAYLLYEQYF
TRBD1	.	TRBV12-3/TRBV12-4	TRBJ2-7	TGTGCCAGCAGAAGGGACAGGGCGGACGAGCAGTACTTC	CASRRDRADEQYF
.	.	TRBV24-1	TRBJ2-3	TGTGCCACCAGTGATTTGGAGGATACGCAGTATTTT	CATSDLEDTQYF
TRBD1	.	TRBV18	TRBJ1-1	TGTGCCAGCTCAGAAGACAGGGGACTTACTGAAGCTTTCTTT	CASSEDRGLTEAFF
.	.	TRBV10-2	TRBJ1-1	TGCGCCAGCAGTGAGTCAGCTGGCACTGAAGCTTTCTTT	CASSESAGTEAFF
TRBD2	.	TRBV4-3	TRBJ2-2	TGCGCCAGCAGCCAAGAAGTAACTAGCGGGAACACCGGGGAGCTGTTTTTT	CASSQEVTSGNTGELFF
.	once	TRBV15	TRBJ1-6	TGTGCCACCAGCAGAGATCTCTTTAATTCACCCCTCCACTTT	CATSRDLFNSPLHF
TRBD2	once	TRBV7-2	TRBJ2-3	TGTGCCAGCAGCTTAGTAGCGGGAGGAGTGTCAGATACGCAGTATTTT	CASSLVAGGVSDTQYF
.	once	TRBV7-2	TRBJ1-3	TGTGCCAGCAGCCTAGTTACAGGCGCTGGAAACACCATATATTTT	CASSLVTGAGNTIYF
.	.	TRBV19	TRBJ1-5	TGTGCCAGTAGCCAGGGAATTGGGAGCAATCAGCCCCAGCATTTT	CASSQGIGSNQPQHF
.	.	TRBV29-1	TRBJ2-7	TGCAGCGTTGTGGCCCCACAATACGAGCAGTACTTC	CSVVAPQYEQYF
TRBD2	few	TRBV9	TRBJ2-1	TGTGCCAGCAGCTTCATAGCGGGAGAACTGTTCTTC	CASSFIAGELFF
TRBD2	.	TRBV7-3	TRBJ2-2	TGTGCCAGCAGCTCCTCCGGGACTAGAGGAGGGGAGCTGTTTTTT	CASSSSGTRGGELFF
.	.	TRBV2	TRBJ2-1	TGTGCCAGTGTAGCGGAGGTCAATGAGCAGTTCTTC	CASVAEVNEQFF